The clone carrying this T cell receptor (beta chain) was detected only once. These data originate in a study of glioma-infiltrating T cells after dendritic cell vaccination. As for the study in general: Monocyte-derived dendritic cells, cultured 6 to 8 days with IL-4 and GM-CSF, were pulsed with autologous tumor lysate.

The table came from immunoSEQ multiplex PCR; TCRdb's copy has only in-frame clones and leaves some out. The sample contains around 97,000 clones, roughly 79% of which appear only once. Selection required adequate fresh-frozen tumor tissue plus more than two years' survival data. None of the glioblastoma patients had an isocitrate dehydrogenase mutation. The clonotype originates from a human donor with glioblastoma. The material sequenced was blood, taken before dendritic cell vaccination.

As DNA, the CDR3 is TGTGCCAGCAGTTCCTTCGACAGGGATGGCTACACCTTC. Protein sequence: CASSSFDRDGYTF. This chain uses TRBV27 with TRBJ1-2, with 7 bases aligning to TRBD1. CDR1 is MNHEY, CDR2 SMNVEV, per germline (reference sequence). The CDR3 spans 13 residues. V lost 4 bases to trimming and J lost 6 bases; unmatched junction nucleotides: 5.